This T cell receptor beta chain was identified during a study of shared clonotypes between healthy human individuals. Study-wide results and caveats: Among donors, the sharing of clonotypes was expected to be influenced by sequencing depth.

The junction had 5 bases not matched to a gene; V was cut back by 2 bases and J by 8 bases. Germline V lookup: CDR1 MNHEY, CDR2 SMNVEV (reference sequence). The CDR3 is made up of 13 amino acids. As regards this clone: Its target is unknown.

The authors' processing: ImmunoSEQ output lacked quality scores and full-length reads, limiting matched filtering. Sequencing used immunoSEQ multiplex PCR; TCRdb keeps in-frame clones, though not all of them. V and J calls and clone size are those listed in that table; D and trimming were worked out from the DNA. Of approximately 500,000 clones listed, 70% to 85% are singletons. The receptor was isolated from a woman between 40 and 55 years old in good health. Some clones in this sample may be carry-over from other donors' samples. The sequencing sample was made of PBMCs. The chain employs TRBV27 and TRBJ1-2; 7 nucleotides match TRBD1. The CDR3 here is CASSLKGAWGYTF. The CDR3 DNA reads TGTGCCAGCAGTTTAAAGGGGGCTTGGGGCTACACCTTC.